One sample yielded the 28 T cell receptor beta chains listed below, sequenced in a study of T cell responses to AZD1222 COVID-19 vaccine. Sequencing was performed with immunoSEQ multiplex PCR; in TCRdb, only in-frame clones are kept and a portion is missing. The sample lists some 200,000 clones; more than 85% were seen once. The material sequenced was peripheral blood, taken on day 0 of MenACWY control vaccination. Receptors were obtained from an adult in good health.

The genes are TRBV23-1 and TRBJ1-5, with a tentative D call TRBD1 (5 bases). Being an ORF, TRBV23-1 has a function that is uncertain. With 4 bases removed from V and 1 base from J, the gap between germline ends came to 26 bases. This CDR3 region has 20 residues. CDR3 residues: CASSLDMNGVQGISNQPQHF. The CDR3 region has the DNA TGCGCCAGCAGTCTCGACATGAATGGGGTTCAGGGTATCAGCAATCAGCCCCAGCATTTT.

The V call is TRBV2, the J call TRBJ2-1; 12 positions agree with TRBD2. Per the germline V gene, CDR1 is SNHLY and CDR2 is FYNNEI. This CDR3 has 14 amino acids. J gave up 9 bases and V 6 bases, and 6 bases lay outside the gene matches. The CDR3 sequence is CASRKGLAGSEQFF. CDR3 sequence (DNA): TGTGCCAGCAGAAAAGGACTAGCGGGGAGTGAGCAGTTCTTC.

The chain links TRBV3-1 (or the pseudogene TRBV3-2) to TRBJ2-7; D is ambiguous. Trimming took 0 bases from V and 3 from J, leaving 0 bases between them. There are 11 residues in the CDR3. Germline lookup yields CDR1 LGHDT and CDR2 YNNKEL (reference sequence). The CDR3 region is CASSQDYEQYF. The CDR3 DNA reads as TGTGCCAGCAGCCAAGACTACGAGCAGTACTTC.

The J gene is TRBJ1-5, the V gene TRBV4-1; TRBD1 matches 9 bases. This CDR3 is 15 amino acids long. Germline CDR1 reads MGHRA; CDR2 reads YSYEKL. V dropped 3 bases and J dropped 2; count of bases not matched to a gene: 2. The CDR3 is CASSQRTGGNQPQHF. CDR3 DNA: TGCGCCAGCAGCCAGAGGACAGGGGGCAATCAGCCCCAGCATTTT.

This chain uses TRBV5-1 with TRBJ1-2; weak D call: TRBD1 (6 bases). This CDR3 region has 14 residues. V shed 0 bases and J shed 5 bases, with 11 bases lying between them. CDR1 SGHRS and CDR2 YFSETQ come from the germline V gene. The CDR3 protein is CASSLEGGRYGYTF. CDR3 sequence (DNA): TGCGCCAGCAGCTTGGAAGGGGGACGGTATGGCTACACCTTC.

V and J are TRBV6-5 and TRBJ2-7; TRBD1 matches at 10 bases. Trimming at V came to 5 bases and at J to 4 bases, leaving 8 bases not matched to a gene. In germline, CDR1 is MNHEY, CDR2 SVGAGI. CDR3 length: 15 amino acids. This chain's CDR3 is CASSTGQGGVYEQYF. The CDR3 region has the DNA TGTGCCAGCAGTACCGGACAGGGGGGAGTGTACGAGCAGTACTTC.

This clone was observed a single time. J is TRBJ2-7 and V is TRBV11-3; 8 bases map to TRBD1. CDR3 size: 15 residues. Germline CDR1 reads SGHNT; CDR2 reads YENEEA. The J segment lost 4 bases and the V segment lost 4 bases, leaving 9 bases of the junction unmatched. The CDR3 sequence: CASSSPEGQVYEQYF. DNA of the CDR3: TGTGCCAGCAGCTCGCCCGAGGGACAGGTGTACGAGCAGTACTTC. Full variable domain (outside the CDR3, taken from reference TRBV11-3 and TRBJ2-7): EAGVVQSPRYKIIEKKQPVAFWCNPISGHNTLYWYLQNLGQGPELLIRYENEEAVDDSQLPKDRFSAERLKGVDSTLKIQPAELGDSAVYLCASSSPEGQVYEQYFGPGTRLTVT.

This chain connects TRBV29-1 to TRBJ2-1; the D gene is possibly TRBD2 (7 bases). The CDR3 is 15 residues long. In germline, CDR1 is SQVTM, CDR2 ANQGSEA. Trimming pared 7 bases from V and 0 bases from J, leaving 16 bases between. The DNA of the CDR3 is TGCAGCGCCCCTCTGCGGGGGCGCTCCTACAATGAGCAGTTCTTC. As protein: CSAPLRGRSYNEQFF.

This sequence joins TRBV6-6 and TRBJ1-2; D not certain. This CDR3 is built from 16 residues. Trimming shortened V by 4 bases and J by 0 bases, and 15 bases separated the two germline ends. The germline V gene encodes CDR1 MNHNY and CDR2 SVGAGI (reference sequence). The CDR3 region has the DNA TGTGCCAGCAGTTCTGCACTGGGGAGAGCTAACTATGGCTACACCTTC. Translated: CASSSALGRANYGYTF.

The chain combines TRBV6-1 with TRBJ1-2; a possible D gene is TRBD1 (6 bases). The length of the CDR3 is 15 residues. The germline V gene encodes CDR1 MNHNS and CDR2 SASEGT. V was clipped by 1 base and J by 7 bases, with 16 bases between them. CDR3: CASSEDIGTSFGYTF. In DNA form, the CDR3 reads TGTGCCAGCAGTGAAGATATTGGGACAAGTTTTGGCTACACCTTC.

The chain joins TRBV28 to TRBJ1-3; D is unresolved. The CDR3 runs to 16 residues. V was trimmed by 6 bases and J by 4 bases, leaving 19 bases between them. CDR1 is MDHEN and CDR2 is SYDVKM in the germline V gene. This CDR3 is CASRRGGPATGNTIYF. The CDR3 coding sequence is TGTGCCAGCAGGAGAGGAGGGCCTGCGACGGGAAACACCATATATTTT.

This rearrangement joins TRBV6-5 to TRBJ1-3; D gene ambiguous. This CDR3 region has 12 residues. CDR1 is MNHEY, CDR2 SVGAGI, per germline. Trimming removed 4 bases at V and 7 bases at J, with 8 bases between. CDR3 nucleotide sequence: TGTGCCAGCAGTTCTCTCGGGAACACCATATATTTT. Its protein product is CASSSLGNTIYF.

CDR3 loop: CASSPGHINSPLHF. The CDR3 region has the DNA TGCGCCAGCAGCCCGGGACACATTAATTCACCCCTCCACTTT. The chain uses TRBV5-1 and TRBJ1-6, with D possibly being TRBD1 (6 bases). This CDR3 region has 14 residues. Germline CDR1 SGHRS, CDR2 YFSETQ. V lost 4 bases and J 6 bases, leaving 11 bases between the germline ends.

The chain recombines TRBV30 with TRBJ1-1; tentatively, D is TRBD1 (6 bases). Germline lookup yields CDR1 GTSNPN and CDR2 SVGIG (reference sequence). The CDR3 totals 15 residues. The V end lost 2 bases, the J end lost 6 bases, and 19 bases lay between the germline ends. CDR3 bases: TGTGCCTGGAGTTCAATTACAGGGCAGGGATCTGAAGCTTTCTTT. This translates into CAWSSITGQGSEAFF.

The CDR3 is CASKRGGAYGYTF. The DNA of the CDR3 is TGTGCCAGCAAAAGAGGGGGCGCGTATGGCTACACCTTC. V gene TRBV7-9 combines with J gene TRBJ1-2; 7 nucleotides match TRBD1. Germline V gene sequence: CDR1 SEHNR, CDR2 FQNEAQ (reference sequence). The CDR3 length is 13 residues. V shed 7 bases, J shed 5 bases, and the junction held 7 bases outside the gene matches.

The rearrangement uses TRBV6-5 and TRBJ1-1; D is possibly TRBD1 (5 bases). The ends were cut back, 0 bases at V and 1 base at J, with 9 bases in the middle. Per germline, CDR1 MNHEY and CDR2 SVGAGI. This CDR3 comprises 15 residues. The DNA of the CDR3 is TGTGCCAGCAGTTACTCGAGGGGCAGGAACACTGAAGCTTTCTTT. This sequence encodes CASSYSRGRNTEAFF.

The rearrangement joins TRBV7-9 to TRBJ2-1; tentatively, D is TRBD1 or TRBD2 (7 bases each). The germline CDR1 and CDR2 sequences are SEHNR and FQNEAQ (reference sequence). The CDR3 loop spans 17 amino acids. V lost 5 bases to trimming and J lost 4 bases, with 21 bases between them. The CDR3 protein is CASSPPPSGRGYNEQFF. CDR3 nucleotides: TGTGCCAGCAGCCCTCCGCCTAGCGGCAGGGGGTACAATGAGCAGTTCTTC.

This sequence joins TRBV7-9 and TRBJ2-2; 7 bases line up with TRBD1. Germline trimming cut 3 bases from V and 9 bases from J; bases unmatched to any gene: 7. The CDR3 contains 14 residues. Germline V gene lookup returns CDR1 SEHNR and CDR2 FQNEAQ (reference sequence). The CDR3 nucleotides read TGTGCCAGCAGCTTGGTTGACAGGGACAGGGAGCTGTTTTTT. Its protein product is CASSLVDRDRELFF.

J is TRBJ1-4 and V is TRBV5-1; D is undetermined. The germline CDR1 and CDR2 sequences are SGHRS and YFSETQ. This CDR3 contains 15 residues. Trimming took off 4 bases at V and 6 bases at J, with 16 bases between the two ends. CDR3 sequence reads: CASSVFRNNDEKLFF. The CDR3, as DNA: TGCGCCAGCAGCGTGTTTAGGAACAACGATGAAAAACTGTTTTTT.

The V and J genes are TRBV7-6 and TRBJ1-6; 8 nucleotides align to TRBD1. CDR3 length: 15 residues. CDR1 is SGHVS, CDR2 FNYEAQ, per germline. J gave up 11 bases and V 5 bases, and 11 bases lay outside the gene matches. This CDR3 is CASSPGQGGETPLHF. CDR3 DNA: TGTGCCAGCAGCCCTGGACAGGGCGGGGAGACACCCCTCCACTTT.

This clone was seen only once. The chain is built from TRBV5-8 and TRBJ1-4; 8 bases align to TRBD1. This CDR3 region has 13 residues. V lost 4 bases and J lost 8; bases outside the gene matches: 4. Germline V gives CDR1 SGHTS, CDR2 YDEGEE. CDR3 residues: CASSRGQEEKLFF. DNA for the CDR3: TGTGCCAGCAGCCGGGGACAGGAAGAAAAACTGTTTTTT.

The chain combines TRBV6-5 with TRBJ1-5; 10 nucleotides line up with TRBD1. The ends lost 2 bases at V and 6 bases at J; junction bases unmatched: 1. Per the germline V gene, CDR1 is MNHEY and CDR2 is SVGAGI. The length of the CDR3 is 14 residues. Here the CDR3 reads CASSYGQGVQPQHF. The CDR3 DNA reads TGTGCCAGCAGTTACGGACAGGGGGTTCAGCCCCAGCATTTT.

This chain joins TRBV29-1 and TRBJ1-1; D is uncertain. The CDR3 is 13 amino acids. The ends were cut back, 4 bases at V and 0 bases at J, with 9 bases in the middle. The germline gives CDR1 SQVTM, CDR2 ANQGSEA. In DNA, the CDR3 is TGCAGCGTTGTTCGGGCATTGAACACTGAAGCTTTCTTT. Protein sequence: CSVVRALNTEAFF.

The CDR3 loop reads CASSPNIEQYF. In DNA, the CDR3 is TGTGCCAGCAGCCCCAATATCGAGCAGTACTTC. V is TRBV12-3 or TRBV12-4 and J is TRBJ2-7, with D unresolved. The length of the CDR3 is 11 residues. The germline V and J ends were trimmed by 6 bases and 6 bases, with 9 bases remaining between them.

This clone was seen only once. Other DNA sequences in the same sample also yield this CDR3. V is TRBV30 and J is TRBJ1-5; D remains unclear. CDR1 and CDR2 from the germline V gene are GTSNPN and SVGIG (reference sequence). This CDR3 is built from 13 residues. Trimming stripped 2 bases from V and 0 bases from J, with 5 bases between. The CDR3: CAWSYSSNQPQHF. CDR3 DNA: TGTGCCTGGAGTTACAGTAGCAATCAGCCCCAGCATTTT.

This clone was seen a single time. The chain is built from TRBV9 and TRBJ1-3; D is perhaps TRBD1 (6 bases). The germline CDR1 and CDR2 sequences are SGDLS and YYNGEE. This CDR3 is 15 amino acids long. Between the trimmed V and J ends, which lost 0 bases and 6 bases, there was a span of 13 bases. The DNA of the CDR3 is TGTGCCAGCAGCGTAGGGGGGCTAAACGCAAACACCATATATTTT. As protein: CASSVGGLNANTIYF.

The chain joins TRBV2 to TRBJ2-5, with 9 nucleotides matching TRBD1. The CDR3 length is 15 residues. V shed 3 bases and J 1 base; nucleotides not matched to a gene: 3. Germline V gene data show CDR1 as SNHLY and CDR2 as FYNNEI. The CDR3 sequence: CASSDEQGAQETQYF. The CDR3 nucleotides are TGTGCCAGCAGTGATGAACAGGGGGCCCAAGAGACCCAGTACTTC.

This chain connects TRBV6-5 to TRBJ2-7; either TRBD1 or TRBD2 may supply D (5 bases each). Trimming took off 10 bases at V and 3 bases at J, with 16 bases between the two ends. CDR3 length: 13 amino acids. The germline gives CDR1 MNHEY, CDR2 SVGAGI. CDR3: CATQGRAFYEQYF. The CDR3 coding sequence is TGTGCCACCCAGGGACGGGCATTCTACGAGCAGTACTTC.